This TCR beta chain was captured by sequencing in a study of T cells in Graves' hyperthyroidism and ophthalmopathy. Patients counted as stable if ophthalmopathy did not develop within 18 months. The study based diagnoses on clinical symptoms, serum thyroxine and TRAb, thyroid ultrasound and orbital computed tomography. Germline CDR1 LNHDA, CDR2 SQIVND (reference sequence). Trimming removed 2 bases at V and 2 bases at J, with 9 bases between. CDR3 length: 14 amino acids. TCR beta CDR3 regions were amplified from RNA. When the TCR CDR3 underwent first-round RT-PCR, the HTBI primer set was used. TCRdb processed the multiplex PCR reads anew with MiXCR; each CDR3 protein has one entry. Of a few hundred thousand distinct CDR3 sequences in the sample, roughly 46% were seen once.

J is TRBJ1-1 and V is TRBV19, with D perhaps TRBD1 (5 bases). Source material: peripheral blood or thyroid tissue (not recorded which). The origin of this receptor is a woman in her late teens or twenties with Graves' hyperthyroidism. The CDR3 spells CASSIWQGNTEAFF. The DNA for the CDR3 is TGTGCCAGTAGTATATGGCAGGGCAACACTGAAGCTTTCTTT.